One sample yielded the 18 T cell receptor beta chains listed below, sequenced in a study of blood T cell repertoires in COVID-19. TCRdb keeps only in-frame clones here, not all; method: immunoSEQ multiplex PCR. The repertoire holds some 350,000 clones, with around nine tenths as singletons. The sample comprised peripheral blood. The receptors stem from a human donor in a cohort sampled during active COVID-19.

The chain uses TRBV9 and TRBJ2-1, with D perhaps TRBD2 (6 bases). Germline-derived CDR1 and CDR2 are SGDLS and YYNGEE. V was pared by 4 bases and J by 7 bases, with 18 bases between. The CDR3 spans 15 residues. The CDR3 loop reads CASSTYGGESNEQFF. CDR3 bases: TGTGCCAGCAGCACGTACGGCGGGGAGAGTAATGAGCAGTTCTTC.

The DNA of the CDR3 is TGTGCCAGCAGCTCATATAGCGAGACCCAGTACTTC. It codes for CASSSYSETQYF. This rearrangement joins TRBV7-8 to TRBJ2-5; D gene ambiguous. Germline CDR1 reads SGHVS; CDR2 reads FQNEAQ. Trimming left V 4 bases short and J 5 bases short, with 8 bases between. The length of the CDR3 is 12 residues.

The rearrangement joins TRBV4-1 to TRBJ1-4, with TRBD1 identical over 7 bases. From germline, CDR1 is MGHRA and CDR2 YSYEKL. Losses at the gene ends were 1 base for V and 3 bases for J; bases not matched to a gene: 5. There are 16 residues in the CDR3. The CDR3 coding sequence is TGCGCCAGCAGCCAAGGACAGGGCATCCCTAATGAAAAACTGTTTTTT. Amino acid sequence: CASSQGQGIPNEKLFF.

This rearrangement joins TRBV6-6 to TRBJ1-5, with a tentative D call TRBD1 (5 bases). Trimming cost V 2 bases and J 7 bases, with 12 bases left between them. The germline CDR1 and CDR2 sequences are MNHNY and SVGAGI (reference sequence). The CDR3 consists of 14 residues. CDR3: CASSYAGRGQPQHF. The DNA of the CDR3 is TGTGCCAGCAGTTACGCGGGGAGGGGACAGCCCCAGCATTTT.

The count of this clone is one. This chain uses TRBV6-1 with TRBJ1-2; 8 bases match TRBD1. The V gene's germline CDR1 is MNHNS and CDR2 SASEGT. The CDR3 extends over 15 amino acids. The ends lost 2 bases at V and 3 bases at J; junction bases unmatched: 5. CDR3 in amino acids: CASSEPGQGDYGYTF. CDR3 bases: TGTGCCAGCAGTGAACCCGGACAGGGCGACTATGGCTACACCTTC.

The chain combines TRBV9 with TRBJ1-3, with D uncertain. Germline V lookup: CDR1 SGDLS, CDR2 YYNGEE. The CDR3 contains 12 residues. V was trimmed by 0 bases and J by 4 bases, leaving 2 bases between them. CDR3 DNA: TGTGCCAGCAGCGTAGCAGGAAACACCATATATTTT. This translates into CASSVAGNTIYF.

V usage is TRBV11-3 and J usage is TRBJ2-5, with 10 positions matching TRBD1. In germline, CDR1 is SGHNT, CDR2 YENEEA. The CDR3 covers 14 residues. V trimming: 5 bases; J trimming: 4 bases; junction bases outside the gene matches: 4. CDR3 amino acids: CASSDRGPPETQYF. CDR3 in DNA: TGTGCCAGCAGCGACAGGGGGCCCCCAGAGACCCAGTACTTC.

The genes are TRBV5-8 and TRBJ1-4, with a weak D call TRBD1 (5 bases). The CDR3 contains 19 residues. Trimming took off 4 bases at V and 5 bases at J, with 27 bases between the two ends. The germline CDR1 and CDR2 sequences are SGHTS and YDEGEE. DNA for the CDR3: TGTGCCAGCAGCCCGGGGGAGGCCCAGGGAAAAGGATGGAATGAAAAACTGTTTTTT. Amino acid sequence: CASSPGEAQGKGWNEKLFF.

This clone was observed a single time. This chain links TRBV6-1 with TRBJ2-5; 8 nucleotides align to TRBD2. The CDR3 length is 15 residues. CDR1 is MNHNS and CDR2 is SASEGT in the germline V gene. V dropped 4 bases and J dropped 2; count of bases not matched to a gene: 6. CDR3 residues: CASSGARGGQETQYF. The CDR3 DNA sequence: TGTGCCAGCAGTGGAGCCCGGGGGGGGCAAGAGACCCAGTACTTC.

This clone was detected once. V gene TRBV24-1 combines with J gene TRBJ2-2; TRBD1 agrees at 11 bases. CDR1 is KGHDR, CDR2 SFDVKD, per germline. The CDR3 is 18 amino acids. V shed 1 base, J shed 4 bases, and the junction held 7 bases outside the gene matches. CDR3 nucleotide sequence: TGTGCCACCAGTGATTTTCCGGGACAGGGGGAGGGCACCGGGGAGCTGTTTTTT. It is translated as CATSDFPGQGEGTGELFF.

The gene calls are TRBV2 and TRBJ2-3; 11 bases agree with TRBD1. The ends lost 7 bases at V and 5 bases at J; junction bases unmatched: 5. The CDR3 sequence is 14 residues long. CDR1 is SNHLY and CDR2 is FYNNEI in the germline V gene. This CDR3 reads CASTQGQGGDTQYF. The CDR3, as DNA: TGTGCCAGCACCCAGGGACAGGGGGGAGATACGCAGTATTTT.

The chain has TRBV29-1 and TRBJ2-1, with D possibly matching TRBD2 (7 bases). The CDR3 runs to 11 residues. V gave up 2 bases and J gave up 16 bases, with 15 bases separating them. Per the germline V gene, CDR1 is SQVTM and CDR2 is ANQGSEA. The CDR3 nucleotides are TGCAGCGTTGAACTCGTGGGAGGGGGATTCTTC. Its protein product is CSVELVGGGFF.

The rearrangement joins TRBV7-9 to TRBJ2-5, with TRBD1 matching over 7 bases. The length of the CDR3 is 15 residues. V trimming: 3 bases; J trimming: 0 bases; junction bases outside the gene matches: 4. Germline V gene lookup returns CDR1 SEHNR and CDR2 FQNEAQ (reference sequence). The chain's CDR3 is CASSLGTAYQETQYF. The CDR3 nucleotides read TGTGCCAGCAGCTTGGGGACAGCGTACCAAGAGACCCAGTACTTC. Drawing the rest from reference TRBV7-9 and TRBJ2-5, the complete variable domain is DTGVSQNPRHKITKRGQNVTFRCDPISEHNRLYWYRQTLGQGPEFLTYFQNEAQLEKSRLLSDRFSAERPKGSFSTLEIQRTEQGDSAMYLCASSLGTAYQETQYFGPGTRLLVL.

V is TRBV18 and J is TRBJ1-2; 12 bases agree with TRBD1. After removal of 3 bases from V and 5 bases from J, the junction contained 7 bases not matched to a gene. CDR3 length: 16 residues. Germline V gene lookup returns CDR1 KGHSH and CDR2 LQKENI. The CDR3 region is CASSPGTGGAGYGYTF. Written as DNA, the CDR3 is TGTGCCAGCTCACCCGGGACAGGGGGCGCGGGATATGGCTACACCTTC. The variable domain in full, with the rest retrieved from reference TRBV18 and TRBJ1-2, is NAGVMQNPRHLVRRRGQEARLRCSPMKGHSHVYWYRQLPEEGLKFMVYLQKENIIDESGMPKERFSAEFPKEGPSILRIQQVVRGDSAAYFCASSPGTGGAGYGYTFGSGTRLTVV.

This clone showed up just a few times. This chain joins TRBV7-9 and TRBJ2-1; TRBD2 might be the D (5 bases). Trimming shortened V by 5 bases and J by 5 bases, and 13 bases separated the two germline ends. The CDR3 covers 14 residues. The germline CDR1 and CDR2 sequences are SEHNR and FQNEAQ (reference sequence). CDR3 nucleotide sequence: TGTGCCAGCAGCCACCGGCCGGGAAACAATGAGCAGTTCTTC. Amino acid sequence: CASSHRPGNNEQFF.

This sequence joins TRBV11-2 and TRBJ2-7; D possibly corresponds to TRBD2 (5 bases). The CDR3 runs 15 residues. The V gene's germline CDR1 is SGHAT and CDR2 FQNNGV. V lost 5 bases, J lost 2 bases, and 16 bases lay in between. CDR3 nucleotides: TGTGCCAGCAGCCCTCTCCAGTCACTAGCCTACGAGCAGTACTTC. Encoded protein: CASSPLQSLAYEQYF.

The CDR3 DNA is TGTGCCAGCTCACCAGGACAGGGCTATCCTGTGGACACTGAAGCTTTCTTT. It codes for CASSPGQGYPVDTEAFF. The gene calls are TRBV18 and TRBJ1-1; 8 bases fit TRBD1. This CDR3 spans 17 amino acids. V was pared by 2 bases and J by 3 bases, with 11 bases of the junction left unmatched. Per the germline V gene, CDR1 is KGHSH and CDR2 is LQKENI.

J is TRBJ1-1 and V is TRBV3-1 (or the pseudogene TRBV3-2); D may be TRBD1 (6 bases). The CDR3 runs to 15 residues. V lost 0 bases and J 4 bases, leaving 12 bases between the germline ends. Germline V lookup: CDR1 LGHDT, CDR2 YNNKEL (reference sequence). The CDR3 is CASSQEPLGATEAFF. The CDR3 nucleotides are TGTGCCAGCAGCCAAGAACCTTTGGGGGCCACTGAAGCTTTCTTT.